Each of the 13 T cell receptor beta chains below was sequenced from the same sample in a study of T cells in Graves' hyperthyroidism and ophthalmopathy. Using RNA transcripts as the source, TCR beta CDR3 regions were amplified. Researchers ran a first-round RT-PCR on the TCR CDR3 using the HTBI primer set. TCRdb ran MiXCR on the multiplex PCR reads and lists one entry per CDR3 protein. The table shows 30,000 to 40,000 distinct CDR3 sequences, with around half occurring only once. Sequencing used blood. Source of these receptors: a woman aged 45-60 years with Graves' hyperthyroidism that later progressed to Graves' ophthalmopathy.

This clonotype was seen ten or more times. V gene TRBV2 combines with J gene TRBJ2-5; D ambiguous. Germline CDR1 and CDR2: SNHLY and FYNNEI. This CDR3 contains 14 residues. Trimming cost V 2 bases and J 2 bases, with 9 bases left between them. This CDR3 reads CASSEQGQQETQYF. The DNA of the CDR3 is TGTGCCAGCAGTGAACAAGGTCAACAAGAGACCCAGTACTTC.

This clonotype was seen repeatedly, ten times or more. The chain combines TRBV12-3 or TRBV12-4 with TRBJ1-2, with 7 bases that match TRBD1. V lost 2 bases to trimming and J lost 4 bases; unmatched junction nucleotides: 4. The CDR3 runs 14 residues. CDR3 sequence (DNA): TGTGCCAGCAGTTTAATCCGGGACAGCTATGGCTACACCTTC. Translating gives CASSLIRDSYGYTF.

This chain uses TRBV6-5 with TRBJ1-5; the D gene is possibly TRBD1 (6 bases). The CDR3 is made up of 15 amino acids. V was trimmed by 2 bases and J by 11 bases, leaving 19 bases between them. Germline CDR1 MNHEY, CDR2 SVGAGI. CDR3 sequence: CASSYPGAGEETQHF. The CDR3 nucleotides read TGTGCCAGCAGTTACCCGGGGGCCGGGGAAGAGACCCAGCATTTT.

This clonotype was observed many times. The V and J genes are TRBV6-6 and TRBJ1-5; 9 nucleotides match TRBD1. The junction had 4 bases not matched to a gene; V was cut back by 6 bases and J by 1 base. The length of the CDR3 is 15 residues. Germline CDR1 reads MNHNY; CDR2 reads SVGAGI (reference sequence). This CDR3 reads CASSPGQGSNQPQHF. Here the CDR3 DNA reads TGTGCCAGCAGCCCGGGACAGGGAAGCAATCAGCCCCAGCATTTT.

The chain recombines TRBV5-1 with TRBJ1-2, with 7 bases identical to TRBD1. The germline gives CDR1 SGHRS, CDR2 YFSETQ. V gave up 2 bases and J gave up 4 bases; unmatched junction bases: 5. This CDR3 is 14 amino acids long. CDR3 coding DNA: TGCGCCAGCAGCTTTACAGGGGATATCTATGGCTACACCTTC. Amino acids: CASSFTGDIYGYTF.

The chain uses TRBV10-3 and TRBJ2-7; 10 bases are shared with TRBD2. The CDR3 loop spans 18 amino acids. V lost 4 bases to trimming and J lost 7 bases; unmatched junction nucleotides: 19. Germline lookup yields CDR1 ENHRY and CDR2 SYGVKD. The CDR3 DNA reads as TGTGCCATCAGTGGGAGACTAGCGGGCGGGATGAACACCGGGGAGCAGTACTTC. Translated, it gives CAISGRLAGGMNTGEQYF.

Relative to its sample, this clonotype is medium-sized. The gene calls are TRBV2 and TRBJ2-3, with D hard to call. Trimming left V 3 bases short and J 8 bases short, with 9 bases between. From germline, CDR1 is SNHLY and CDR2 FYNNEI. The CDR3 sequence is 12 residues long. CDR3 region: CASSERGPTQYF. In DNA, the CDR3 is TGTGCCAGCAGTGAGCGAGGACCTACGCAGTATTTT.

V and J are TRBV29-1 and TRBJ2-7, with D perhaps TRBD1 (6 bases). V lost 8 bases to trimming and J lost 5 bases, with 19 bases between them. The CDR3 loop spans 13 amino acids. The germline V gene encodes CDR1 SQVTM and CDR2 ANQGSEA. CDR3 region: CSSPPTGTHEQYF. CDR3 coding DNA: TGCAGCTCACCACCTACAGGGACCCACGAGCAGTACTTC.

The V call is TRBV24-1, the J call TRBJ2-7; 12 bases map to TRBD2. This CDR3 has 16 amino acids. Germline CDR1 KGHDR, CDR2 SFDVKD. The ends lost 8 bases at V and 9 bases at J; junction bases unmatched: 16. The DNA for the CDR3 is TGTGCCACCACCCTAATCTTAGTACTAGCGGGAGGTGGGCAGTACTTC. This translates into CATTLILVLAGGGQYF.

The chain recombines TRBV9 with TRBJ2-1; TRBD2 aligns across 11 bases. From germline, CDR1 is SGDLS and CDR2 YYNGEE. The CDR3 loop spans 14 amino acids. The CDR3 bases are TGTGCTAACGACCTAGCGGGAGGAAGGAATGAGCAGTTCTTC. Its translation is CANDLAGGRNEQFF. The whole variable domain, filled in from reference TRBV9 and TRBJ2-1, reads DSGVTQTPKHLITATGQRVTLRCSPRSGDLSVYWYQQSLDQGLQFLIQYYNGEERAKGNILERFSAQQFPDLHSELNLSSLELGDSALYFCANDLAGGRNEQFFGPGTRLTVL.

V and J are TRBV10-3 and TRBJ2-2; tentative D call: TRBD2 (6 bases). The germline V gene encodes CDR1 ENHRY and CDR2 SYGVKD. V dropped 4 bases and J dropped 1 base, with 13 bases sitting between them. The CDR3 is 16 amino acids. CDR3 sequence: CAISGGRRENTGELFF. The CDR3 nucleotides read TGTGCCATCAGTGGCGGCAGGCGGGAGAACACCGGGGAGCTGTTTTTT.

This clonotype has at least ten counts. J is TRBJ2-3 and V is TRBV12-3 or TRBV12-4, with D perhaps TRBD1 (6 bases). The CDR3 consists of 15 residues. With 3 bases removed from V and 1 base from J, the gap between germline ends came to 11 bases. The DNA of the CDR3 is TGTGCCAGCAGTTTCCGGGACATGGGCACAGATACGCAGTATTTT. It specifies CASSFRDMGTDTQYF.

V is TRBV10-1 and J is TRBJ2-1, with D possibly matching TRBD2 (6 bases). CDR3 length: 14 amino acids. The germline V gene encodes CDR1 WNHNN and CDR2 SYGVQD (reference sequence). Trimming shortened V by 3 bases and J by 8 bases, and 14 bases separated the two germline ends. The CDR3 coding sequence is TGCGCCAGCAGTGAAGGACTGGGGGGTGATGAGCAGTTCTTC. Residues: CASSEGLGGDEQFF.